This TCR beta chain was sequenced in a study of T-cell memory formation after mild COVID-19. Regarding the study as a whole: Researchers could not confirm that second-wave clones peaking on day 37 targeted SARS-CoV-2. Shrinking CD4+ clones resided mostly in CM and EM, and CD8+ ones in EMRA.

In germline, CDR1 is DFQATT, CDR2 SNEGSKA (reference sequence). The CDR3 totals 13 residues. The ends were cut back, 7 bases at V and 1 base at J, with 11 bases in the middle. Each CDR3 protein gets one entry after TCRdb re-called the 5' RACE reads with MiXCR. The data show a few hundred thousand distinct CDR3 sequences, around 16% seen once. This clonotype occurred a few times. What it binds is not known. The sequenced material came from PBMCs or a T cell subset sorted from them (not recorded which). The TCR was taken from a man between 18 and 29 years old who had mild COVID-19 (a few samples of this study predate the infection). Cell type and time point are not known. The J gene is TRBJ1-5, the V gene TRBV20-1; D unclear. CDR3 protein: CSERARSNQPQHF. The CDR3 nucleotides read TGCAGTGAGAGGGCGCGGAGCAATCAGCCCCAGCATTTT.